Sequencing of this T cell receptor beta chain was carried out in a study of cytomegalovirus exposure and HLA in healthy donors. Whole-study results and caveats: Looking again later, the authors saw that most CMV-associated TCR beta chains seemed HLA-restricted. What TCR beta sequences reportedly achieved was accurate prediction of HLA-A and HLA-B alleles in most subjects. CMV antigen specificity of three CMV-associated chains was confirmed in vitro.

This clone was seen just once. Antigen: not known. This PCR relied on a set of 60 Vbeta primers and 13 Jbeta primers. Using immunoSEQ multiplex PCR, the repertoire was profiled, and TCRdb retains in-frame clones only, with some absent. Of approximately 220,000 clones in the sample, approximately 80% were seen once. V gave up 5 bases and J gave up 3 bases; unmatched junction bases: 11. CDR3 length: 18 residues. Germline CDR1 is MDHEN and CDR2 is SYDVKM. The source of this sequence is a girl aged 10 to 17 in good health and CMV-seronegative. This chain links TRBV28 with TRBJ1-4; the match to TRBD1 covers 11 bases. The sequencing sample was made of PBMCs. CDR3 sequence reads: CASSQPPGQGGSNEKLFF. The DNA of the CDR3 is TGTGCCAGCAGTCAACCACCGGGACAGGGGGGCTCTAATGAAAAACTGTTTTTT.